Detailed here is one T cell receptor beta chain. Its target is not known. Oncomine TCR Beta short-read sequencing was applied to DNA from cultured CD4+ T cells. TCRdb re-analysed the PCR reads in MiXCR, keeping a single row per CDR3 protein. The data contain about 13,000 distinct CDR3 sequences, 50% to 75% of them singletons. Treatment denoted: roughly 11-day PBMC culture with coronavirus spike peptide pools or control peptides (ViraFEST assay). This CDR3 has 13 amino acids. The germline V gene encodes CDR1 KGHSH and CDR2 LQKENI. The V end was cut by 6 bases, the J end by 5 bases, with 13 bases between. These data belong to a study of vaccination and CD4 T cells after COVID-19.

The chain links TRBV18 to TRBJ2-5; D may be TRBD2 (5 bases). The sample comprised CD4+ T cells from blood, cultured in vitro. This clonotype was obtained from a human donor who had recovered from COVID-19. The CDR3 bases are TGTGCCAGCTCGACCGGGAAGTGGGAGACCCAGTACTTC. Translation gives CASSTGKWETQYF.